The sequence of this TCR beta chain was determined in a study of beta chain features in type 1 diabetes. Study findings and constraints: When Type 1 diabetes patients were examined, their TCRB CDR3s proved moderately but significantly shorter in all four CD4+ subsets. Patients and controls would share equally any PCR tilt toward shorter templates. The influence of HLA type on TCRB rearrangement stayed undetermined.

The authors reverse transcribed all of the isolated RNA, so sequencing captured expressed TCRB transcripts. Libraries were prepared by immunoSEQ multiplex PCR; TCRdb keeps only in-frame clonotypes and omits some of them. In the table there are 150,000 or so clones, 6.5% to 10% of which are singletons. Points on this clone: The antigen remains unidentified. This CDR3 is also generated by other DNA sequences in the sample.

Sorted populations all had greater than 95% purity. Unmatched junction bases numbered 4, after V lost 4 bases and J lost 7 bases. Germline loops: CDR1 SGDLS, CDR2 YYNGEE. The CDR3 contains 14 residues. Sample: central memory CD4+ T cells from blood. The chain employs TRBV9 and TRBJ1-6; 8 bases map to TRBD1. The TCR comes from a woman between 18 and 30 years old with type 1 diabetes. The CDR3 region has the DNA TGTGCCAGCAGCCCCCGGGACAGGAATTCACCCCTCCACTTT. Its translation is CASSPRDRNSPLHF.